This is a list of T cell receptor beta chains from one sample in a study of cytomegalovirus exposure and HLA in healthy donors. The table came from immunoSEQ multiplex PCR; TCRdb's copy has only in-frame clones and leaves some out. The sample holds over 200,000 clones, 80% to 90% seen once. The sample consisted of PBMCs. These receptors all stem from a woman aged 18-35 years in good health and CMV-seronegative. Each CDR3 is given with its conserved first and last residue. Fields, in order: CDR3 protein, J gene, V gene.

CDR3 protein: CASSPGAGGGPSGNTIYF
J gene: TRBJ1-3
V gene: TRBV9

CDR3 protein: CASRGARGPSGNEQFF
J gene: TRBJ2-1
V gene: TRBV10-2

CDR3 protein: CASSLLWDRVGETQYF
J gene: TRBJ2-5
V gene: TRBV27

CDR3 protein: CASSEVRDSQGHF
J gene: TRBJ1-5
V gene: TRBV28

CDR3 protein: CAISPTSIYNEQFF
J gene: TRBJ2-1
V gene: TRBV27

CDR3 protein: CARKRSGWDTGELFF
J gene: TRBJ2-2
V gene: TRBV30

CDR3 protein: CASRKTFNTEAFF
J gene: TRBJ1-1
V gene: TRBV2

CDR3 protein: CASSQTGANTEAFF
J gene: TRBJ1-1
V gene: TRBV6-5

CDR3 protein: CASSLAGGVYEQYF
J gene: TRBJ2-7
V gene: TRBV5-4

CDR3 protein: CASSWYRGQYEQYF
J gene: TRBJ2-7
V gene: TRBV28

CDR3 protein: CASSALLAGSRAAFF
J gene: TRBJ1-1
V gene: TRBV27

CDR3 protein: CASSSILAGRNNEQFF
J gene: TRBJ2-1
V gene: TRBV27

CDR3 protein: CASSGARTGDHEQYF
J gene: TRBJ2-7
V gene: TRBV6-1

CDR3 protein: CAWSVTGRGLDTQYF
J gene: TRBJ2-3
V gene: TRBV30

CDR3 protein: CASSLLGTVGNQPQHF
J gene: TRBJ1-5
V gene: TRBV5-8

CDR3 protein: CSVTTGGSSNQPQHF
J gene: TRBJ1-5
V gene: TRBV29-1

CDR3 protein: CASSVGTTIQETQYF
J gene: TRBJ2-5
V gene: TRBV9

CDR3 protein: CSVRDRDQETQYF
J gene: TRBJ2-5
V gene: TRBV29-1

CDR3 protein: CASRERTGGRFGTEAFF
J gene: TRBJ1-1
V gene: TRBV2

CDR3 protein: CASQGQGGNQPQHF
J gene: TRBJ1-5
V gene: TRBV28

CDR3 protein: CASRRGETQYF
J gene: TRBJ2-5
V gene: TRBV6-1

CDR3 protein: CSVNQGGYTEAFF
J gene: TRBJ1-1
V gene: TRBV29-1

CDR3 protein: CSVGLSGNTIYF
J gene: TRBJ1-3
V gene: TRBV29-1

CDR3 protein: CASSLRGYSNQPQHF
J gene: TRBJ1-5
V gene: TRBV27

CDR3 protein: CASSPWTSGRYNEQFF
J gene: TRBJ2-1
V gene: TRBV28

CDR3 protein: CASSLSFLRQRYGYTF
J gene: TRBJ1-2
V gene: TRBV28

CDR3 protein: CASSALRDSHPYGYTF
J gene: TRBJ1-2
V gene: TRBV28

CDR3 protein: CASSWASGISTDTQYF
J gene: TRBJ2-3
V gene: TRBV27

CDR3 protein: CASSIHQGSTGYTF
J gene: TRBJ1-2
V gene: TRBV9

CDR3 protein: CASSPTGGAGYGYTF
J gene: TRBJ1-2
V gene: TRBV7-3

CDR3 protein: CAISSDSSYEQYF
J gene: TRBJ2-7
V gene: TRBV10-3

CDR3 protein: CASSFGQGQGGELFF
J gene: TRBJ2-2
V gene: TRBV5-1

CDR3 protein: CASRRRGLEGQPQHF
J gene: TRBJ1-5
V gene: TRBV27

CDR3 protein: CASSKSGGGQGICNEQFF
J gene: TRBJ2-1
V gene: TRBV21-1

CDR3 protein: CASSLRLASGSRVGNEQFF
J gene: TRBJ2-1
V gene: TRBV5-1

CDR3 protein: CSVEQNYGYTF
J gene: TRBJ1-2
V gene: TRBV29-1

CDR3 protein: CASTRGRGTDTQYF
J gene: TRBJ2-3
V gene: TRBV6-5

CDR3 protein: CASSQEASGYNEQFF
J gene: TRBJ2-1
V gene: TRBV4-2

CDR3 protein: CASSNRAPQPQHF
J gene: TRBJ1-5
V gene: TRBV28

CDR3 protein: CASSLGGGRYEQYF
J gene: TRBJ2-7
V gene: TRBV5-1

CDR3 protein: CASSPPGVGLAGHPDTQYF
J gene: TRBJ2-3
V gene: TRBV18

CDR3 protein: CASSTLTRAHGAAFF
J gene: TRBJ1-1
V gene: TRBV5-1

CDR3 protein: CASSPSSGRVRNEQFF
J gene: TRBJ2-1
V gene: TRBV18

CDR3 protein: CASSLSDLPYNEQFF
J gene: TRBJ2-1
V gene: TRBV27

CDR3 protein: CASSLGLAGGPGYNEQFF
J gene: TRBJ2-1
V gene: TRBV5-1

CDR3 protein: CASSLHATGLAKNIQYF
J gene: TRBJ2-4
V gene: TRBV7-2

CDR3 protein: CASSVERSGELFF
J gene: TRBJ2-2
V gene: TRBV9

CDR3 protein: CASSYSSYEQYF
J gene: TRBJ2-7
V gene: TRBV5-6

CDR3 protein: CASSESARSKFF
J gene: TRBJ2-1
V gene: TRBV2

CDR3 protein: CASSSGSSAGNTIYF
J gene: TRBJ1-3
V gene: TRBV6-6

CDR3 protein: CASSLEGAKAFF
J gene: TRBJ1-1
V gene: TRBV11-2

CDR3 protein: CASSLRGRGRGNQPQHF
J gene: TRBJ1-5
V gene: TRBV28

CDR3 protein: CATSRVGGSAEQYF
J gene: TRBJ2-7
V gene: TRBV15

CDR3 protein: CASSPGLAGYEQYF
J gene: TRBJ2-7
V gene: TRBV4-1

CDR3 protein: CASSTGHGFDEQYF
J gene: TRBJ2-7
V gene: TRBV7-2